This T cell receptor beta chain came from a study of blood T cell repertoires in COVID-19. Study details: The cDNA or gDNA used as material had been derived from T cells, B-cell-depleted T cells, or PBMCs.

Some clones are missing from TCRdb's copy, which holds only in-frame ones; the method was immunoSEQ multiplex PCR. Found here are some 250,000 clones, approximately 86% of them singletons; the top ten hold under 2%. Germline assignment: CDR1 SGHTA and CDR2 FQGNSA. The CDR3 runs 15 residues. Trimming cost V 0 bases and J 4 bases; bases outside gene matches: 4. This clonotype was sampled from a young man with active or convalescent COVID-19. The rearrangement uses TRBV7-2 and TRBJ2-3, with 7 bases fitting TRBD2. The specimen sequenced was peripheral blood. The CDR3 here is CASSLALLAADTQYF. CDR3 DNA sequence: TGTGCCAGCAGCTTAGCGCTTCTAGCGGCAGATACGCAGTATTTT.